The clone carrying this T cell receptor beta chain was recorded a few times. This sample is drawn from a study of PD-1 blockade in classical Hodgkin lymphoma. Study-level background: The study gave patients nivolumab 3 mg/kg intravenously every 2 weeks.

No patient escaped relapse after autologous stem cell transplantation, and brentuximab vedotin exposure varied. TCRdb keeps only in-frame clones here, not all; method: immunoSEQ multiplex PCR. The data contain around 30,000 clones, about 71% of them singletons. This CDR3 has 15 residues. V gave up 7 bases and J gave up 6 bases; unmatched junction bases: 12. In germline, CDR1 is SGHRS, CDR2 YFSETQ. This sequence was found in a human donor with classical Hodgkin lymphoma. The chain couples TRBV5-1 to TRBJ2-5; 10 positions agree with TRBD2. This sample comprised peripheral blood mononuclear cells (PBMCs), obtained before the second cycle of nivolumab. The CDR3 sequence is CASDRLAGEQKTQYF. Written as DNA, the CDR3 is TGCGCCAGCGATCGGCTAGCGGGGGAACAAAAGACCCAGTACTTC.